These T cell receptor beta chains were read from a single sample in a study of preoperative IRX-2 immunotherapy in early breast cancer. The table came from immunoSEQ multiplex PCR; TCRdb's copy has only in-frame clones and leaves some out. The table includes roughly 93,000 clones, 86% detected once. The sample consisted of tumor tissue, taken after IRX-2 immunotherapy. These receptors were obtained from a human donor with breast cancer. CDR3s include the opening cysteine and the closing phenylalanine or tryptophan. The D gene is left open where the match is weak. A row's size may be missing; if present it is once, few, many or a size class.

TRBD2,TRBJ2-5,few,TRBV11-3,CASSSRGTSGGPVETQYF,TGTGCCAGCAGCTCGAGGGGGACTAGCGGGGGGCCGGTAGAGACCCAGTACTTC
TRBD2,TRBJ2-7,NA,TRBV19,CASSTTSGGKYEQYF,TGTGCCAGTAGTACTACTAGCGGGGGGAAGTACGAGCAGTACTTC
TRBD2,TRBJ2-4,NA,TRBV10-3,CAISEGLAGLAKNIQYF,TGTGCCATCAGTGAGGGCCTAGCGGGGCTAGCCAAAAACATTCAGTACTTC
NA,TRBJ1-1,NA,TRBV6-8,CASRYQGSNTEAFF,TGTGCCAGCAGATACCAGGGGAGTAACACTGAAGCTTTCTTT
NA,TRBJ1-1,NA,TRBV14,CASSQVQGGAEAFF,TGTGCCAGCAGCCAAGTCCAGGGAGGTGCTGAAGCTTTCTTT
NA,TRBJ2-3,NA,TRBV11-3,CASSLGLEWGESTDTQYF,TGTGCCAGCAGCTTAGGTTTGGAATGGGGGGAGAGCACAGATACGCAGTATTTT
NA,TRBJ1-4,NA,TRBV6-8,CASREKGDRGKLFF,TGTGCCAGCCGGGAAAAGGGGGACCGCGGAAAACTGTTTTTT
NA,TRBJ1-1,NA,TRBV19,CASSMAGAESTEAFF,TGTGCCAGTAGTATGGCAGGGGCCGAGAGCACTGAAGCTTTCTTT
TRBD2,TRBJ2-7,few,TRBV6-8,CASSGRLGRGAYEQYF,TGTGCCAGCAGTGGTAGGTTAGGTCGGGGGGCCTACGAGCAGTACTTC
NA,TRBJ2-5,NA,TRBV15,CATSRDLFKSQETQYF,TGTGCCACCAGCAGAGATCTCTTTAAGTCCCAAGAGACCCAGTACTTC
NA,TRBJ1-1,NA,TRBV19,CASSINRHPNTEAFF,TGTGCCAGTAGTATTAATCGACATCCGAACACTGAAGCTTTCTTT
TRBD1,TRBJ2-2,NA,TRBV5-1,CASNRGQGAIGELFF,TGCGCCAGCAACCGGGGACAGGGGGCCATCGGGGAGCTGTTTTTT
NA,TRBJ1-3,NA,TRBV6-8,CARDRIYPGNTIYF,TGTGCCAGAGACAGGATATATCCTGGAAACACCATATATTTT
NA,TRBJ1-4,NA,TRBV28,CASSFPPGWGGEKLFF,TGTGCCAGCAGTTTCCCCCCCGGATGGGGAGGGGAAAAACTGTTTTTT
TRBD1,TRBJ1-2,NA,TRBV28,CASSPDREPNYGYTF,TGTGCCAGCAGCCCTGACAGGGAACCTAACTATGGCTACACCTTC
TRBD1,TRBJ1-2,NA,TRBV19,CASSPRDRVANYGYTF,TGTGCCAGTAGTCCGCGGGACAGGGTAGCTAACTATGGCTACACCTTC
NA,TRBJ1-2,NA,TRBV19,CASSMVNPGAYGYTF,TGTGCCAGTAGTATGGTGAACCCGGGGGCCTATGGCTACACCTTC
TRBD1,TRBJ2-1,NA,TRBV5-1,CASSFRQGSIDEQFF,TGCGCCAGCAGCTTCCGACAGGGGTCAATCGATGAGCAGTTCTTC
TRBD2,TRBJ2-1,NA,TRBV10-1,CASSESTSGGDEQFF,TGCGCCAGCAGTGAGTCGACTAGCGGGGGAGATGAGCAGTTCTTC
TRBD2,TRBJ2-3,NA,TRBV6-8,CASSANPGSGGIDTQYF,TGTGCCAGCAGTGCAAACCCGGGTAGCGGGGGGATAGATACGCAGTATTTT
NA,TRBJ1-1,NA,TRBV6-8,CASSYMSLGDTEAFF,TGTGCCAGCAGTTATATGTCCCTGGGCGACACTGAAGCTTTCTTT
TRBD1,TRBJ2-7,NA,TRBV11-1,CASSLRDRAYEQYF,TGTGCCAGCAGCCTCCGGGACAGGGCCTACGAGCAGTACTTC
NA,TRBJ1-6,NA,TRBV6-8,CASSGLGGNSPLHF,TGTGCCAGCAGCGGCCTCGGGGGTAATTCACCCCTCCACTTT
NA,TRBJ2-3,NA,TRBV6-8,CASSYSWDPRRDTQYF,TGTGCCAGCAGTTACTCATGGGACCCAAGAAGGGATACGCAGTATTTT
TRBD1,TRBJ1-5,NA,TRBV18,CASSGQGSNQPQHF,TGTGCCAGCTCAGGACAGGGGAGCAATCAGCCCCAGCATTTT
TRBD2,TRBJ2-1,NA,TRBV11-3,CASSSSGGYNEQFF,TGTGCCAGCAGCTCGTCGGGGGGATACAATGAGCAGTTCTTC
NA,TRBJ2-5,NA,TRBV11-3,CASSLPPGAETQYF,TGTGCCAGCAGCCTCCCCCCGGGTGCGGAGACCCAGTACTTC
NA,TRBJ2-7,NA,TRBV7-7,CASSSNGSKDEQYF,TGTGCCAGCAGCAGTAACGGGAGTAAAGACGAGCAGTACTTC
NA,TRBJ2-7,NA,TRBV28,CASSLRVRRRGEQYF,TGTGCCAGCAGTTTACGGGTCAGACGAAGAGGTGAGCAGTACTTC
NA,TRBJ1-2,NA,TRBV28,CASSVDRYGYTF,TGTGCCAGCAGTGTCGACAGATATGGCTACACCTTC
TRBD1,TRBJ1-1,NA,TRBV6-8,CAISQGQGFAEAFF,TGTGCCATCAGCCAGGGACAGGGGTTTGCTGAAGCTTTCTTT
NA,TRBJ2-5,NA,TRBV23-1,CASSQGGYQETQYF,TGCGCCAGCAGTCAAGGGGGGTACCAAGAGACCCAGTACTTC
NA,TRBJ1-3,NA,TRBV5-1,CASSREQSTSGNTIYF,TGCGCCAGCAGCCGTGAACAGTCCACCTCTGGAAACACCATATATTTT